The text below deals with one T cell receptor (beta chain). V was trimmed by 8 bases and J by 4 bases, leaving 21 bases between them. Germline V gene lookup returns CDR1 MNHEY and CDR2 SVGAGI. The CDR3 length is 15 residues. The sample is drawn from a study of blood T cell repertoires in COVID-19. Study at large: PBMCs, B-cell-depleted T cells, or T cells provided the cDNA or gDNA that made up the material.

The protocol was immunoSEQ multiplex PCR, while the TCRdb copy is restricted to in-frame clones and leaves out a portion. Counted here are some 500,000 clones, 88% occurring once; the ten biggest clones make up over 1.5%. The origin of this receptor is a woman aged 40 to 55 who had recovered from COVID-19. The chain employs TRBV6-5 and TRBJ2-7, with D perhaps TRBD2 (6 bases). Sequencing input: PBMCs or T cells enriched from blood (not recorded which). The CDR3 spells CASFMGEALSYEQYF. As DNA, the CDR3 is TGTGCCAGCTTTATGGGGGAGGCTCTGTCATACGAGCAGTACTTC.